This T cell receptor beta chain was recorded in a study of Tregs in tolerant kidney transplant recipients. General study results and limits: The most relevant donor-specific Treg TCRbeta repertoire apparently came from expansion with activated donor B cells. Biological reproducibility was not directly addressed in this study. Validation in larger populations is needed because few patients were studied.

Data came from immunoSEQ multiplex PCR; TCRdb stores just in-frame clones and leaves some out. Here the sample spans under 300,000 clones, 80% to 85% being singletons. Unstimulated Tregs (CD4+CD25+CD127-) and CD4+CD25- non-Tregs were sorted from PBMCs. As regards this clone: What it recognizes is unknown.

The germline V gene encodes CDR1 MNHNY and CDR2 SVGAGI (reference sequence). The CDR3 sequence is 13 residues long. V lost 0 bases and J 12 bases, leaving 14 bases between the germline ends. The chain employs TRBV6-6 and TRBJ1-1; maybe TRBD1 (6 bases). The material sequenced was CD4+ T cells from blood. This TCR was sampled from a human donor in good health. The CDR3 coding sequence is TGTGCCAGCAGTTACTCGATGGGAGGGGGAACTTTCTTT. This translates into CASSYSMGGGTFF.